By share, the clone carrying this T cell receptor (beta chain) ranks as large. Its target is not known. V was shortened by 4 bases and J by 2 bases, with 10 bases between the two germline ends. The CDR3 spans 13 residues. Germline V lookup: CDR1 SGHDT, CDR2 YYEEEE. The data derive from a study of long-term antiretroviral therapy in people with HIV. The study's findings and limits: Although diversity increased after ART, it remained lower than in transplant donor controls.

It was version v3.0 of the immunoSEQ assay that was run at survey level. Some clones are missing from TCRdb's copy, which holds only in-frame ones; the method was immunoSEQ multiplex PCR. The table shows 5,000 to 7,500 clones, with under 80% occurring only once. The material sequenced was unsorted PBMCs, taken 0.5 years before starting antiretroviral therapy. The chain links TRBV5-6 to TRBJ2-7; unclear D gene. The origin of this receptor is a man aged 35 to 55 with HIV. CDR3 sequence (DNA): TGTGCCAGCAGCGTGGACGGACCCTACGAGCAGTACTTC. Translation gives CASSVDGPYEQYF.